This T cell receptor (beta chain) emerged from a study of T cell responses to AZD1222 COVID-19 vaccine. On the study more broadly: Analyses pooled second doses at about 4 or about 12 weeks.

For this clone: Its antigen is currently unknown.

Study-wide results and limits: Donors were mostly white British, more females; clonal diversity possibly underestimated. Across the whole spike, CD4 TCRs peaked at regions 160-218 and 743-854.

Here immunoSEQ multiplex PCR was the method, and the copy in TCRdb shows in-frame clones only, minus some. There are some 100,000 clones in the sample; about 88% occur only once, and 1.8% lies in the top ten. Trimming stripped 0 bases from V and 1 base from J, with 12 bases between. This CDR3 region has 17 residues. CDR1 and CDR2 from the germline V gene are MGHRA and YSYEKL. The clonotype originates from an adult in good health. The material sequenced was peripheral blood, taken on day 0 of AZD1222 vaccination. This sequence joins TRBV4-1 and TRBJ1-4; D is uncertain. The CDR3 spells CASSQEDRGLTNEKLFF. The CDR3 DNA sequence: TGCGCCAGCAGCCAAGAGGATCGAGGGTTAACTAATGAAAAACTGTTTTTT.